This TCR beta chain was observed in a study of shared clonotypes between healthy human individuals. Notes on the study in general: What rarefaction showed was incomplete sorted-subset sequencing despite large depth. Genetic and exposure-history diversity was limited by the few donors. Among a few donors, about 5% of naive CD4 clonotypes were found in common.

Original analysis: Filtering differed, since immunoSEQ gave only junction sequences and no quality scores. Here immunoSEQ multiplex PCR was the method, and the copy in TCRdb shows in-frame clones only, minus some. D and trimming were read from the DNA, whereas the V and J calls and clone size are those reported in that table. The table has 2,500,000 or so clones, roughly 92% seen once; the top ten hold 0.3% to 0.45%. CDR1 is SNHLY and CDR2 is FYNNEI in the germline V gene. This CDR3 contains 12 residues. Trimming took 2 bases from V and 5 from J, leaving 6 bases between them. In the case of this clone: The antigen is undetermined. Other DNA sequences of this sample code for an identical CDR3.

Sample: naive CD4+ T cells from PBMCs. Subset described: CD45RA+ positively selected. The chain recombines TRBV2 with TRBJ1-2; D is unresolved. The source of this sequence is a man aged 18-30 years in good health. Some clones in this sample may be carry-over from other donors' samples. As DNA, the CDR3 is TGTGCCAGCAGTGAACGGCCTTATGGCTACACCTTC. Residues: CASSERPYGYTF.